Here is one TCR beta chain with its context. This clone occurred once. This receptor's antigen is unknown. Per-nucleotide qualities are absent, and no much larger clonotype sits a single base away. The library relied on the immunoSEQ multiplex PCR assay. Imported from immuneACCESS, the table was reduced by TCRdb to in-frame sequences with V and J called. These copies leave out some clones; in studies compared against another copy, an unresolved V gene accounts for under half, and the cause of the remainder is not known. The sample table records roughly 100,000 clones; 85% to 95% of these occur just once. The ten largest clones add up to approximately 1.5% of the sample. CDR1 and CDR2 are read off the germline V gene (reference sequence) as LNHDA and SQIVND. The CDR3 measures 14 amino acids from cysteine to phenylalanine. Only the CDR3 DNA stays, 42 bases, in frame from base 1. Cut back by 7 bases and 2 bases, the V and J ends lie 12 bases apart.

The data were taken from a study of T cell changes during pregnancy in multiple sclerosis (dated by TCRdb to 2018 to 2020). Study-level background: In women with multiple sclerosis, the researchers looked at how the T cell repertoire shifted as pregnancy progressed.

Recombination connected TRBV19 to TRBJ1-5; TRBD1 is perhaps the D gene, given 6 matching bases. The receptor was derived from a female donor with multiple sclerosis, enrolled in a pregnancy study. This material consisted of peripheral blood, taken after pregnancy. The CDR3 is CASTSTGRNQPQHF. The bases are TGTGCCAGTACCTCGACAGGCCGCAATCAGCCCCAGCATTTT.